The 6 T cell receptor beta chains given below trace back to one sample, sequenced in a study of PD-L1 blockade in urothelial cancer. The method was immunoSEQ multiplex PCR; TCRdb's version includes in-frame clones alone and lacks a portion of them. This table has around 130,000 clones, 65% to 85% appearing once. Time point in this sample: pretreatment peripheral blood. Material: PBMCs, obtained around atezolizumab (anti-PD-L1) treatment. The receptor source for this set is a man aged 45-65 years with urothelial cancer.

The genes are TRBV28 and TRBJ2-1; 8 bases are a match to TRBD2. Germline values: CDR1 MDHEN, CDR2 SYDVKM. The CDR3 is 18 residues long. V lost 3 bases and J lost 0; bases outside the gene matches: 10. CDR3 sequence reads: CASSFSGGLGSSYNEQFF. The DNA for the CDR3 is TGTGCCAGCAGTTTCAGCGGGGGACTGGGAAGCTCCTACAATGAGCAGTTCTTC.

This chain uses TRBV7-9 with TRBJ2-1, with 8 nucleotides matching TRBD1. CDR1 and CDR2 (germline): SEHNR, FQNEAQ (reference sequence). Trimming took 7 bases from V and 8 from J; bases not matched to a gene: 10. CDR3 length equals 14 residues. CDR3 protein: CASTILTGDDEQFF. CDR3 sequence (DNA): TGTGCCAGCACCATCTTGACAGGGGATGATGAGCAGTTCTTC.

The chain couples TRBV7-9 to TRBJ2-5, with D uncertain. Trimming cost V 5 bases and J 7 bases, with 14 bases left between them. CDR3 size: 13 residues. Germline V CDR1 and CDR2: SEHNR, FQNEAQ (reference sequence). The CDR3 reads CASSRPSPGTQYF. Here the CDR3 DNA reads TGTGCCAGCAGCCGACCTTCACCAGGGACCCAGTACTTC.

The CDR3 sequence is CASRNSLGDEKLFF. CDR3 DNA: TGTGCCAGCAGAAACAGTCTCGGGGATGAAAAACTGTTTTTT. The chain has TRBV6-1 and TRBJ1-4; D is ambiguous. Germline CDR1 and CDR2: MNHNS and SASEGT. The CDR3 loop spans 14 amino acids. Trimming took 6 bases from V and 6 from J, leaving 14 bases between them.

Points on this clone: Other DNA sequences within the sample encode an identical CDR3. This rearrangement joins TRBV30 to TRBJ2-7; 10 bases are a match to TRBD2. CDR1 and CDR2 from the germline V gene are GTSNPN and SVGIG (reference sequence). The ends lost 1 base at V and 3 bases at J; junction bases unmatched: 0. This CDR3 has 13 residues. Here the CDR3 DNA reads TGTGCCTGGAGTGGACTAGCGGGCTACGAGCAGTACTTC. Its translation is CAWSGLAGYEQYF.

This chain joins TRBV6-4 and TRBJ1-1; no reliable D call. V gave up 5 bases and J gave up 0 bases, with 7 bases separating them. CDR1 MRHNA and CDR2 SNTAGT come from the germline V gene. This CDR3 is built from 13 residues. The CDR3 loop reads CASSRRVNTEAFF. In DNA form, the CDR3 reads TGTGCCAGCAGTCGGAGGGTGAACACTGAAGCTTTCTTT.